This TCR beta chain appears in the sequencing data of a study of blood T cell repertoires in COVID-19. Whole-study context: The United States, Italy and Spain were the sources of the acute and convalescent COVID-19 samples. Sample material is recorded as cDNA or gDNA derived from T cells, B-cell-depleted T cells, or PBMCs.

Measured with immunoSEQ multiplex PCR; TCRdb has only the in-frame clones, and not every one. Altogether roughly 73,000 clones are present, approximately 90% being singletons, with the ten largest covering around 2.7%. V shed 4 bases and J shed 3 bases, with 13 bases lying between them. In germline, CDR1 is SGHNT, CDR2 YYREEE (reference sequence). CDR3 length: 14 amino acids. The source material was peripheral blood. This TCR was recovered from a man aged 65 to 85 with active or convalescent COVID-19. The V gene is TRBV5-4, the J gene TRBJ1-1; D uncertain. This CDR3 reads CASSLKTGDTEAFF. The CDR3 DNA follows: TGTGCCAGCAGCCTAAAAACCGGGGACACTGAAGCTTTCTTT.